Presented here are 28 T cell receptor beta chains from one specimen sequenced in a study of CXCR3-negative and CXCR3-positive naive CD8 T cells. Study-level points and caveats: Hydrophobicity of TRB CDR3s was greater in CXCR3-positive naive cells than in CXCR3-negative naive cells.

Their antigen targets remain unknown. The method, 5' RACE with UMI labels, was used to prepare the TRB cDNA libraries. TCRdb re-called the 5' RACE reads and catalogs CDR3 proteins one per entry, DNA excluded. In total, the table holds about 98,000 distinct CDR3 sequences. The material sequenced was naive CXCR3+ CD8+ T cells from blood. As to subset: CD45RO-CCR7+CD27+CD95- naive CD8+ T cells expressing CXCR3 (TNR3+). The receptors originated from a human donor in good health. Some clones in this sample may be carry-over from other donors' samples.

This chain connects TRBV29-1 to TRBJ2-7; the TCRdb D gene call, TRBD1, has no DNA to confirm it. The CDR3 is 14 residues long. Germline CDR1 and CDR2: SQVTM and ANQGSEA. CDR3: CSVEGSGGMNEQYF.

V gene TRBV27 combines with J gene TRBJ2-2. This CDR3 region has 16 residues. The germline V gene has CDR1 MNHEY and CDR2 SMNVEV (reference sequence). The CDR3 loop is CASSLSPGPAGGELFF.

V and J are TRBV29-1 and TRBJ2-1; absent DNA, TCRdb's TRBD1 call cannot be checked. CDR1 and CDR2 (germline): SQVTM, ANQGSEA. This CDR3 is built from 12 residues. CDR3: CGRQGWGNEQFF.

V usage is TRBV7-2 and J usage is TRBJ1-2; TCRdb lists TRBD1, though no DNA is available to test this call. CDR3 length: 15 amino acids. The germline gives CDR1 SGHTA, CDR2 FQGNSA. The CDR3 sequence is CASQPGARQGVGYTF.

The chain recombines TRBV7-2 with TRBJ2-1; TCRdb lists TRBD1, though no DNA is available to test this call. Germline values: CDR1 SGHTA, CDR2 FQGNSA. The CDR3 spans 16 residues. The chain's CDR3 is CASSLVPGGLHNEQFF.

The CDR3 sequence is CASSYFSWQYF. V usage is TRBV19 and J usage is TRBJ2-3. The CDR3 runs 11 residues. CDR1 and CDR2 (germline): LNHDA, SQIVND (reference sequence). Combining the CDR3 with reference TRBV19 and TRBJ2-3 gives the whole variable domain DGGITQSPKYLFRKEGQNVTLSCEQNLNHDAMYWYRQDPGQGLRLIYYSQIVNDFQKGDIAEGYSVSREKKESFPLTVTSAQKNPTAFYLCASSYFSWQYFGPGTRLTVL.

V is TRBV7-6 and J is TRBJ2-3; there is no DNA to check the TCRdb D call of TRBD1. Germline loops: CDR1 SGHVS, CDR2 FNYEAQ. The CDR3 length is 13 residues. The CDR3 spells CASGGHRTDTQYF.

The V and J genes are TRBV9 and TRBJ2-2. This CDR3 comprises 15 residues. CDR1 SGDLS and CDR2 YYNGEE come from the germline V gene. This chain's CDR3 is CASSGGNVITGELFF.

This chain uses TRBV6-5 with TRBJ1-1; the TCRdb D gene call, TRBD1, has no DNA to confirm it. The CDR3 spans 15 residues. The V gene's germline CDR1 is MNHEY and CDR2 SVGAGI. CDR3 in amino acids: CASSYSGGLNTEAFF.

The chain combines TRBV29-1 with TRBJ2-2; no DNA is available, so the TRBD1 call from TCRdb remains unchecked. The V gene's germline CDR1 is SQVTM and CDR2 ANQGSEA. The CDR3 contains 17 residues. This chain's CDR3 is CSVEDQGSGVPGGELFF.

CDR3 residues: CSARDAPGGGAETQYF. This chain joins TRBV20-1 and TRBJ2-5; checking the TCRdb D call of TRBD2 is not possible without DNA. The CDR3 has 16 residues. Per germline, CDR1 DFQATT and CDR2 SNEGSKA (reference sequence).

This rearrangement joins TRBV7-6 to TRBJ2-3. The CDR3 spans 12 residues. Germline CDR1 reads SGHVS; CDR2 reads FNYEAQ. The CDR3 here is CASRGRTDTQYF.

This chain links TRBV7-2 with TRBJ2-2. The CDR3 is 14 residues long. Germline values: CDR1 SGHTA, CDR2 FQGNSA. The CDR3 region is CASSLILFTGELFF.

CDR3: CASSDRDRGNTGELFF. The gene calls are TRBV7-9 and TRBJ2-2; the D call of TRBD1 rests on TCRdb alone, since no DNA is present to check it. Germline V gene data show CDR1 as SEHNR and CDR2 as FQNEAQ (reference sequence). CDR3 length: 16 amino acids.

This chain joins TRBV3-1 and TRBJ2-2; with no DNA, the TCRdb D assignment of TRBD1 cannot be verified. CDR1 and CDR2 (germline): LGHDT, YNNKEL (reference sequence). The CDR3 is made up of 20 amino acids. The CDR3 is CASSLETSPSGTDAAGELFF. Looking up the rest from reference TRBV3-1 and TRBJ2-2 gives the full variable domain: DTAVSQTPKYLVTQMGNDKSIKCEQNLGHDTMYWYKQDSKKFLKIMFSYNNKELIINETVPNRFSPKSPDKAHLNLHINSLELGDSAVYFCASSLETSPSGTDAAGELFFGEGSRLTVL.

This chain joins TRBV20-1 and TRBJ2-3; as DNA is missing, the TRBD2 call by TCRdb cannot be tested. The CDR3 is 21 residues long. Germline V gives CDR1 DFQATT, CDR2 SNEGSKA (reference sequence). The CDR3 loop is CSARDREREASGGWRTDTQYF.

The chain is built from TRBV20-1 and TRBJ1-2. This CDR3 is 14 amino acids long. Germline assignment: CDR1 DFQATT and CDR2 SNEGSKA (reference sequence). This chain's CDR3 is CSARRGQGSNGYTF.

V usage is TRBV6-9 and J usage is TRBJ2-5; TCRdb picks TRBD2, but there is no DNA to check that call. Per the germline V gene, CDR1 is MNHGY and CDR2 is SVAAGI. The CDR3 contains 17 residues. The CDR3 protein is CASSYSRGTLILETLYF.

The V and J genes are TRBV11-2 and TRBJ2-3; the TCRdb call, TRBD2, lacks DNA for checking. CDR3 size: 17 residues. Germline values: CDR1 SGHAT, CDR2 FQNNGV. The CDR3 loop reads CASSLAGTSGLTDTQYF. Looking up the rest from reference TRBV11-2 and TRBJ2-3 gives the full variable domain: EAGVAQSPRYKIIEKRQSVAFWCNPISGHATLYWYQQILGQGPKLLIQFQNNGVVDDSQLPKDRFSAERLKGVDSTLKIQPAKLEDSAVYLCASSLAGTSGLTDTQYFGPGTRLTVL.

V is TRBV10-3 and J is TRBJ2-7; the D gene TCRdb calls, TRBD1, cannot be checked with no DNA. The CDR3 length is 15 residues. Germline V lookup: CDR1 ENHRY, CDR2 SYGVKD. This CDR3 reads CATALTGEAAYEQYF.

The rearrangement links TRBV7-9 to TRBJ2-5; the TCRdb call, TRBD2, lacks DNA for checking. CDR1 and CDR2 from the germline V gene are SEHNR and FQNEAQ (reference sequence). The CDR3 sequence is 17 residues long. This CDR3 reads CASSLWDSGGLQETQYF.

This chain links TRBV2 with TRBJ2-1; lacking DNA, the TRBD1 call made by TCRdb goes unchecked. The length of the CDR3 is 15 residues. Looked up from germline, CDR1 is SNHLY and CDR2 is FYNNEI. The CDR3 sequence: CASSEAGGHYNEQFF.

The CDR3 reads CASSLRGVGNEQFF. V is TRBV4-1 and J is TRBJ2-1; TCRdb names TRBD1, which stays unverified in the absence of DNA. Germline CDR1 reads MGHRA; CDR2 reads YSYEKL. The CDR3 loop spans 14 amino acids.

The V gene is TRBV7-9, the J gene TRBJ2-5; the TCRdb call, TRBD1, lacks DNA for checking. This CDR3 spans 14 amino acids. Germline lookup yields CDR1 SEHNR and CDR2 FQNEAQ (reference sequence). This CDR3 reads CASSLAAGVETQYF.

The rearrangement links TRBV4-2 to TRBJ2-1; no DNA is available, so the TRBD2 call from TCRdb remains unchecked. This CDR3 contains 14 residues. CDR1 and CDR2 (germline): LGHNA, YNFKEQ. The CDR3 loop is CASSRSGDNNEQFF.

This chain joins TRBV5-1 and TRBJ1-1; the D call from TCRdb, TRBD1, cannot be confirmed without DNA. Germline V gene sequence: CDR1 SGHRS, CDR2 YFSETQ. CDR3 length: 12 amino acids. The CDR3 spells CASNPDRGRLFF.

Here the CDR3 reads CASSQDSGIYEQYF. This sequence joins TRBV4-3 and TRBJ2-7. CDR3 length equals 14 residues. Germline CDR1 reads LGHNA; CDR2 reads YSLEER.

The V and J genes are TRBV5-1 and TRBJ2-1; absent DNA, TCRdb's TRBD1 call cannot be checked. From germline, CDR1 is SGHRS and CDR2 YFSETQ. The CDR3 contains 16 residues. The CDR3 protein is CASSSIRDRGFYEQFF. The whole variable domain, remainder taken from reference TRBV5-1 and TRBJ2-1, is KAGVTQTPRYLIKTRGQQVTLSCSPISGHRSVSWYQQTPGQGLQFLFEYFSETQRNKGNFPGRFSGRQFSNSRSEMNVSTLELGDSALYLCASSSIRDRGFYEQFFGPGTRLTVL.